A selection of T cell receptor beta chains follows, all from one sample in a study of blood T cell repertoires in COVID-19. Clones were read by immunoSEQ multiplex PCR, and TCRdb kept only the in-frame ones, dropping some. The repertoire holds a few hundred thousand clones, with about 90% as singletons. The source material was PBMCs or T cells enriched from blood (not recorded which). Every receptor here comes from a woman aged 25 to 39 who had recovered from COVID-19. Both conserved end residues are part of each CDR3. The D gene is left open where the match is weak. Rows give clone size only sometimes, using once, few, many, or a class for an expanded clone.

size	J	D	V	DNA	CDR3
NA	TRBJ2-6	NA	TRBV7-6	TGTGCCAGCAGCTTAGCTGGCCCTGATGGGGCCAACGTCCTGACTTTC	CASSLAGPDGANVLTF
NA	TRBJ2-1	TRBD2	TRBV3-1/TRBV3-2	TGTGCCAGCAGCCAAGAAACTAGCGGGAGAATCTTC	CASSQETSGRIF
NA	TRBJ1-3	NA	TRBV10-3	TGTGCCATCAGTGTAAGGGCAGGGCGCGGAAACACCATATATTTT	CAISVRAGRGNTIYF
few	TRBJ2-2	TRBD1	TRBV7-8	TGTGCCAGCAGCTTCGGACAGGGGGCGAACACCGGGGAGCTGTTTTTT	CASSFGQGANTGELFF
NA	TRBJ2-1	TRBD2	TRBV2	TGTGCCAGCAGGGGACTAGCGACCGATGAGCAGTTCTTC	CASRGLATDEQFF
NA	TRBJ2-5	TRBD2	TRBV2	TGTGCCAGCACTCCAATGGGACTAGGGTTCGAAGAGACCCAGTACTTC	CASTPMGLGFEETQYF
NA	TRBJ1-2	TRBD1	TRBV12-3/TRBV12-4	TGTGCCAGCAGTTTCGACAGGGGCGGGGGCTACACCTTC	CASSFDRGGGYTF
NA	TRBJ1-2	NA	TRBV9	TGTGCCAGCAGCGACAAACCAGGGGACTATGGCTACACCTTC	CASSDKPGDYGYTF
once	TRBJ1-1	NA	TRBV2	TGTGCCAGCACCCTGACAGGAGGCACTGAAGCTTTCTTT	CASTLTGGTEAFF
NA	TRBJ1-5	NA	TRBV29-1	TGCAGCGTTGATGGGGGGGCCGGTCAGCCCCAGCATTTT	CSVDGGAGQPQHF
once	TRBJ2-5	NA	TRBV29-1	TGCAGCGTTTGCAGGGGCGGCCAAGAGACCCAGTACTTC	CSVCRGGQETQYF
NA	TRBJ1-6	TRBD1	TRBV3-1/TRBV3-2	TGTGCCAGCAGCCCAAGCGGGGGGACAGGGGAATCACCCCTCCACTTT	CASSPSGGTGESPLHF
NA	TRBJ2-4	NA	TRBV28	TGTGCCAGCAGTTCTACGGCCATCACCCATGTTTACGGGTTCTTC	CASSSTAITHVYGFF
NA	TRBJ1-1	TRBD1	TRBV28	TGTGCCAGCAGTCCTTCGGACAGGACGAACACTGAAGCTTTCTTT	CASSPSDRTNTEAFF
NA	TRBJ2-1	NA	TRBV27	TGTGCCAGCAGTTATGCTACGAGGGGGGGGAACTACAATGAGCAGTTCTTC	CASSYATRGGNYNEQFF
NA	TRBJ1-1	NA	TRBV6-5	TGTGCCAGCAGTTACGGAGAGGGTAGGTTAACTGAAGCTTTCTTT	CASSYGEGRLTEAFF
NA	TRBJ2-3	TRBD2	TRBV5-4	TGTGCCAGCAGCTTGGGAGCGGGGGGCACAGATACGCAGTATTTT	CASSLGAGGTDTQYF
NA	TRBJ1-5	NA	TRBV7-9	TGTGCCAGCAGCTTAGCGCTGTCAGGGCTTTATAGCAATCAGCCCCAGCATTTT	CASSLALSGLYSNQPQHF
NA	TRBJ1-4	TRBD1	TRBV18	TGTGCCAGCTCGCCACCCGGGACAGTTAATGAAAAACTGTTTTTT	CASSPPGTVNEKLFF
NA	TRBJ1-4	TRBD1	TRBV3-1/TRBV3-2	TGTGCCAGCAGCGCGACAGGGGTTAATGAAAAACTGTTTTTT	CASSATGVNEKLFF
NA	TRBJ1-6	NA	TRBV27	TGTGCCAGCAGTTTCCTTTTTGGGCCCGCGGGTAATTCACCCCTCCACTTT	CASSFLFGPAGNSPLHF
NA	TRBJ2-2	NA	TRBV11-2	TGTGCCAGCAGCCGGGAGTTACGACCAGGAGCCACCGGGGAGCTGTTTTTT	CASSRELRPGATGELFF
NA	TRBJ1-5	NA	TRBV6-1	TGTGCCAGCAGTGAAAGGAGGGGAGGGCAGCCCCAGCATTTT	CASSERRGGQPQHF
NA	TRBJ2-7	NA	TRBV28	TGTGCCAGCAGTTCCGACATCTGGGACTCGAACTACGAGCAGTACTTC	CASSSDIWDSNYEQYF
many	TRBJ2-1	NA	TRBV24-1	TGTGCCACCAGTGATCCTACCCCCCACTCAGGGGCCGGGTCCTACAATGAGCAGTTCTTC	CATSDPTPHSGAGSYNEQFF
NA	TRBJ1-6	NA	TRBV6-5	TGTGCCAGCGAACGCGAGTCTAATTCACCCCTCCACTTT	CASERESNSPLHF
NA	TRBJ1-1	TRBD1	TRBV5-1	TGCGCCAGCAGCTTGTACGGGACAGGGAACACTGAAGCTTTCTTT	CASSLYGTGNTEAFF
NA	TRBJ2-3	TRBD1	TRBV5-1	TGCGCCAGCAGCTTGGAGATTGGGCGGACAGGGGGTTACACAGATACGCAGTATTTT	CASSLEIGRTGGYTDTQYF
NA	TRBJ1-2	NA	TRBV27	TGTGCCAGCAGTTTATCCGCCAACGGAGCCTATGGCTACACCTTC	CASSLSANGAYGYTF
few	TRBJ1-1	NA	TRBV7-9	TGTGCCAGCACCATGGGAGGGCTCGGGAACACTGAAGCTTTCTTT	CASTMGGLGNTEAFF
NA	TRBJ1-1	TRBD1	TRBV3-1/TRBV3-2	TGTGCCAGCAGCCCGTGGGACAGGGAGCGCACTGAAGCTTTCTTT	CASSPWDRERTEAFF
few	TRBJ2-3	TRBD1	TRBV6-5	TGTGCCAGCAGAAGACAGGGGGCCCTCACAGATACGCAGTATTTT	CASRRQGALTDTQYF
NA	TRBJ2-7	TRBD1	TRBV30	TGTGCCTGGAACAAGGACATGACAGGGGACTTCAGCTACGAGCAGTACTTC	CAWNKDMTGDFSYEQYF
NA	TRBJ2-7	TRBD1	TRBV23-1	TGCGCCAGCAGTCAATCCCGGGACAGGGGCCACGAGCAGTACTTC	CASSQSRDRGHEQYF
NA	TRBJ1-1	NA	TRBV19	TGTGCCAGTAGTATAGCAGGGGACACTGAAGCTTTCTTT	CASSIAGDTEAFF
NA	TRBJ2-7	TRBD1	TRBV5-1	TGCGCCAGCAGCACAAGGACAGGGGGCTGGGAGCAGTACTTC	CASSTRTGGWEQYF
NA	TRBJ2-5	TRBD2	TRBV11-2	TGTGCCAGCAGCCCGGAGCGGGGCCTGGGGGTGACCCAGTACTTC	CASSPERGLGVTQYF